This T cell receptor beta chain was captured by sequencing in a study of T cell responses to AZD1222 COVID-19 vaccine. Study-level points and caveats: A reported finding is that nearly half of spike-specific TCRs target unmutated variant regions. Regions 160-218 and 743-854 held dominance among vaccine-associated CD4 TCRs, which spanned spike. Donors were largely white British and mainly female; clonal diversity was possibly underestimated.

Data came from immunoSEQ multiplex PCR; TCRdb stores just in-frame clones and leaves some out. The sample has 130,000 to 150,000 clones, 90% to 95% seen once. This CDR3 comprises 15 residues. V shed 6 bases and J shed 0 bases, with 12 bases lying between them. Germline CDR1 is MNHEY and CDR2 is SMNVEV (reference sequence). About this clone: What it binds is unknown.

The TCR comes from an adult in good health. The genes are TRBV27 and TRBJ1-3; maybe TRBD1 (5 bases). The material was peripheral blood, obtained on day 0 of MenACWY control vaccination. The CDR3 reads CASRLRAASGNTIYF. CDR3 sequence (DNA): TGTGCCAGCAGACTCAGGGCCGCCTCTGGAAACACCATATATTTT.